The 5 T cell receptor beta chains given below trace back to one sample, sequenced in a study of cytomegalovirus exposure and HLA in healthy donors. Use of 60 Vbeta and 13 Jbeta primers characterized the PCR. Generated by immunoSEQ multiplex PCR, the TCRdb table keeps only in-frame clones and is missing some. The sample yields roughly 200,000 clones, more than 65% seen once. Sample: PBMCs. These receptors all stem from a female donor in good health and CMV-seronegative.

This sequence joins TRBV13 and TRBJ1-1, with a possible D match to TRBD1 (5 bases). This CDR3 is 12 amino acids long. The germline V gene encodes CDR1 PRHDT and CDR2 FYEKMQ (reference sequence). Trimming pared 5 bases from V and 3 bases from J, leaving 7 bases between. In nucleotides, the CDR3 is TGTGCCAGCAGCGCACAGGACACTGAAGCTTTCTTT. Translation: CASSAQDTEAFF.

The gene calls are TRBV28 and TRBJ2-7; TRBD1 matches 7 bases. Germline CDR1 and CDR2: MDHEN and SYDVKM. The CDR3 is 17 amino acids. V dropped 6 bases and J dropped 3; count of bases not matched to a gene: 17. DNA of the CDR3: TGTGCCAGCAGCCCTACTGAGGGCATGACAGGGCGCTACGAGCAGTACTTC. This codes for CASSPTEGMTGRYEQYF.

V and J are TRBV18 and TRBJ2-5, with TRBD2 matching over 9 bases. Germline V gives CDR1 KGHSH, CDR2 LQKENI. With V trimmed by 5 bases and J by 4 bases, 8 bases remained unmatched. The CDR3 totals 15 residues. CDR3 nucleotide sequence: TGTGCCAGCTCATTAGTCGGACTAGCGAGAGAGACCCAGTACTTC. Translating gives CASSLVGLARETQYF.

The J gene is TRBJ2-1, the V gene TRBV18; the match to TRBD1 covers 7 bases. From germline, CDR1 is KGHSH and CDR2 LQKENI. The CDR3 length is 15 residues. With 7 bases clipped from V and 1 base from J, the junction kept 7 bases outside the gene matches. The CDR3 nucleotides read TGTGCCAGCTTAACCGAACAGGGGTCCTACAATGAGCAGTTCTTC. Encoded protein: CASLTEQGSYNEQFF.

The chain carries TRBV9 and TRBJ2-1; TRBD1 matches at 8 bases. V trimming: 0 bases; J trimming: 0 bases; junction bases outside the gene matches: 5. This CDR3 is 17 amino acids long. Germline V lookup: CDR1 SGDLS, CDR2 YYNGEE. CDR3 in DNA: TGTGCCAGCAGCGTAGCCCGGGACAGGCACTCCTACAATGAGCAGTTCTTC. This sequence encodes CASSVARDRHSYNEQFF.